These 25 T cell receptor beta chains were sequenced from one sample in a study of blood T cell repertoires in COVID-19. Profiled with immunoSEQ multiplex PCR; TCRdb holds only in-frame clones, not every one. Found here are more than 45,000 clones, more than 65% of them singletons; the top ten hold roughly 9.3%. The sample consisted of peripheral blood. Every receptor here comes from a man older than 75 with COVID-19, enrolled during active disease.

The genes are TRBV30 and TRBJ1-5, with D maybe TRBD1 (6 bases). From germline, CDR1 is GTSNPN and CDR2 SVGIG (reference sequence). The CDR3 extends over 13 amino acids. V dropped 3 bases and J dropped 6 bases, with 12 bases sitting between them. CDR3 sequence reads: CAWSSRGGQPQHF. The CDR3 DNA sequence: TGTGCCTGGAGCTCAAGGGGGGGTCAGCCCCAGCATTTT.

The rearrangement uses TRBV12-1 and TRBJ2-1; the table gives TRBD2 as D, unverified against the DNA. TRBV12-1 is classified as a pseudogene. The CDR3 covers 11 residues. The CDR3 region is CASSPSDEQFF. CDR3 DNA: TGTGCCAGCAGCCCTTCTGATGAGCAGTTCTTC.

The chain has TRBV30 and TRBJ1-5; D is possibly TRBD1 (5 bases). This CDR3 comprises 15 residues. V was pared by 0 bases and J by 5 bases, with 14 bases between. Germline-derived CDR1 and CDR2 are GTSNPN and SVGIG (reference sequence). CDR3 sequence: CAWSVPRPGYQPQHF. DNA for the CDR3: TGTGCCTGGAGTGTACCTCGGCCAGGGTATCAGCCCCAGCATTTT.

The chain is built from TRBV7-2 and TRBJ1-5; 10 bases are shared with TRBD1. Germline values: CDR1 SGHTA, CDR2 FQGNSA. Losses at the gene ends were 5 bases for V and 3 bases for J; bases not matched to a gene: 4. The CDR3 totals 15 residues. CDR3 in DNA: TGTGCCAGCAGCCCGGACAGGGGGACCAATCAGCCCCAGCATTTT. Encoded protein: CASSPDRGTNQPQHF.

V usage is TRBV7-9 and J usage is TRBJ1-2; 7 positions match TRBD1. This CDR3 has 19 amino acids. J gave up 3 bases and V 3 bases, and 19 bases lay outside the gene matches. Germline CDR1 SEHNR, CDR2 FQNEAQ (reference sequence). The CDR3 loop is CASSFSRGARQGFDYGYTF. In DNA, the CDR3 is TGTGCCAGCAGCTTTAGTAGGGGGGCTAGACAGGGATTCGACTATGGCTACACCTTC.

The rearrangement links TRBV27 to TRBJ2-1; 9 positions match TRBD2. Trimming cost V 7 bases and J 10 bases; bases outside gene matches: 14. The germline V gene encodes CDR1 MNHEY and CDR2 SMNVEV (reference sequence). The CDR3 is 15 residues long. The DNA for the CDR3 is TGTGCCAGCACACCGGGACTAGCCCTCCTGGGGGAGCAGTTCTTC. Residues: CASTPGLALLGEQFF.

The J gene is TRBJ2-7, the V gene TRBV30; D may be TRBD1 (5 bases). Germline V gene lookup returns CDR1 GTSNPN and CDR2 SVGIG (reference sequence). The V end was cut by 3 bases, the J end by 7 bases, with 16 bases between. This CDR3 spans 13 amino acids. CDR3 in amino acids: CAWRPRGLIEQYF. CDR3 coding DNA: TGTGCCTGGAGGCCAAGGGGCCTAATAGAGCAGTACTTC. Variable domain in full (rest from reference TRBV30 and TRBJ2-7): SQTIHQWPATLVQPVGSPLSLECTVEGTSNPNLYWYRQAAGRGLQLLFYSVGIGQISSEVPQNLSASRPQDRQFILSSKKLLLSDSGFYLCAWRPRGLIEQYFGPGTRLTVT.

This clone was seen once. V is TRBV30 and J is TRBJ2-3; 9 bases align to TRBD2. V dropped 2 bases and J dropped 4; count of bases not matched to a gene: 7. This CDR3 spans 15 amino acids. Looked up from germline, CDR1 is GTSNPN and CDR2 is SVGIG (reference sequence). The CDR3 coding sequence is TGTGCCTGGAGTAGCGGCGGGGGGGCAGCAGATACGCAGTATTTT. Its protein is CAWSSGGGAADTQYF.

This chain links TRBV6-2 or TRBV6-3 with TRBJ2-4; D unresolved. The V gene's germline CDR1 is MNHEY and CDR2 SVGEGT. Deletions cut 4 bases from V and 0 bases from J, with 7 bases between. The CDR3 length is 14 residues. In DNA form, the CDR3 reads TGTGCCAGCAGTTCCGGGTTAGCCAAAAACATTCAGTACTTC. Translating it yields CASSSGLAKNIQYF.

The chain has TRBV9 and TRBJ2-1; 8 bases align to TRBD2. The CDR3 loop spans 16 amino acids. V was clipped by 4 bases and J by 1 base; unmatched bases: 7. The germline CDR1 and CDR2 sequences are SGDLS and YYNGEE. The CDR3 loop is CASSKSGGQSYNEQFF. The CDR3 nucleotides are TGTGCCAGCAGCAAAAGCGGGGGCCAATCCTACAATGAGCAGTTCTTC.

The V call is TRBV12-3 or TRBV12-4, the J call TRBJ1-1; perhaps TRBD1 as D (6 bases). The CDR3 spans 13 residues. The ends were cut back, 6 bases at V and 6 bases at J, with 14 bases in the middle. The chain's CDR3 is CASRVGRGAEAFF. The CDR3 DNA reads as TGTGCCAGCAGAGTGGGCAGGGGCGCTGAAGCTTTCTTT.

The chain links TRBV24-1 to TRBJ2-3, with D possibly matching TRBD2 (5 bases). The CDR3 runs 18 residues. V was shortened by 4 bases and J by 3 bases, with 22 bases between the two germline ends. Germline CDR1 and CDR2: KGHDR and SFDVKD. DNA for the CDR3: TGTGCCACCAGTGAGGGTCCATACGGCGATACGGGGACAGATACGCAGTATTTT. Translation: CATSEGPYGDTGTDTQYF.

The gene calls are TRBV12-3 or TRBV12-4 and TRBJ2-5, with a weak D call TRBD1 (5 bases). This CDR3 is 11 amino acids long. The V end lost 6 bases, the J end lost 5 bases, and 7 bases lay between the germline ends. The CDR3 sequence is CASSQGETQYF. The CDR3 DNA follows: TGTGCCAGCAGCCAGGGCGAGACCCAGTACTTC.

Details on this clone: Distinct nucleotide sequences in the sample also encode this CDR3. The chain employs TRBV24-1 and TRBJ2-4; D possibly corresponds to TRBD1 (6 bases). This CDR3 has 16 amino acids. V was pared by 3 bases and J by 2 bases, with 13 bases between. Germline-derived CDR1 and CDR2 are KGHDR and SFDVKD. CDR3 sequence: CATSDGVGGSKNIQYF. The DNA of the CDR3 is TGTGCCACCAGTGATGGCGTAGGGGGTTCCAAAAACATTCAGTACTTC.

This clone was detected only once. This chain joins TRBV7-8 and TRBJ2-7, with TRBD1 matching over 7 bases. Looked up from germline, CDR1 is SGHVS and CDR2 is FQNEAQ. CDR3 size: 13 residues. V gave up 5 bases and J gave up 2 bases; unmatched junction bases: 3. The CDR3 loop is CASSPDRAYEQYF. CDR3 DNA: TGTGCCAGCAGCCCTGACAGGGCCTACGAGCAGTACTTC.

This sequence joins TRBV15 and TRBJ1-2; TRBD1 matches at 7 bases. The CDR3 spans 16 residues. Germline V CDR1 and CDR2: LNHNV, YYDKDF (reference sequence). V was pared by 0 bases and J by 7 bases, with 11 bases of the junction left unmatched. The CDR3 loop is CATSRDLGTVSSGYTF. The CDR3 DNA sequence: TGTGCCACCAGCAGAGATTTAGGGACAGTTTCGTCTGGCTACACCTTC.

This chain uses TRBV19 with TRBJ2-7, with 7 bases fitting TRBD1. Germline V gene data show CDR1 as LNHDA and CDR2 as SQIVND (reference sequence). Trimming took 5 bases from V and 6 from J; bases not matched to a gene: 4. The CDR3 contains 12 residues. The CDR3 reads CASSSRTGEQYV. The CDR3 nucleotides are TGTGCCAGTAGTTCGCGGACAGGCGAGCAGTACGTC.

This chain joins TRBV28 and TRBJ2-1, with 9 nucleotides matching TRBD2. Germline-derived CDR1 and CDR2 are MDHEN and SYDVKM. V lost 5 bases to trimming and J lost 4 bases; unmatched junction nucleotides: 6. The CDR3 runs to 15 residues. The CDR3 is CASSVTSGPYNEQFF. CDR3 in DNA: TGTGCCAGCAGTGTGACTAGCGGACCTTACAATGAGCAGTTCTTC.

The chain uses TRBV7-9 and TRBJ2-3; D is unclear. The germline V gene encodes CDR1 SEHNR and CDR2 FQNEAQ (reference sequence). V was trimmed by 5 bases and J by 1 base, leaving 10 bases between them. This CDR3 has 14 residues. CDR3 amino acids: CASSPAAGTDTQYF. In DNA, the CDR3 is TGTGCCAGCAGCCCCGCGGCCGGCACAGATACGCAGTATTTT.

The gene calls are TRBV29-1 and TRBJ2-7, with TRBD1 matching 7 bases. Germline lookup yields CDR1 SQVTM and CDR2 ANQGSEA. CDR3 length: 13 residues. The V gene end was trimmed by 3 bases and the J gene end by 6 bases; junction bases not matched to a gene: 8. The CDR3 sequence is CSVDIDRAGEQYF. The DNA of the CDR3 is TGCAGCGTTGACATCGACAGGGCGGGCGAGCAGTACTTC.

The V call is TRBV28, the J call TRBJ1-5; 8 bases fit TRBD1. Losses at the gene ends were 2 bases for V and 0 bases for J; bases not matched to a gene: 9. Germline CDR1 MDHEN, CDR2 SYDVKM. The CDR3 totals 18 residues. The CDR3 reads CASSLLGQGSNSNQPQHF. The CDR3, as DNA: TGTGCCAGCAGTTTACTCGGACAGGGCAGTAATAGCAATCAGCCCCAGCATTTT.

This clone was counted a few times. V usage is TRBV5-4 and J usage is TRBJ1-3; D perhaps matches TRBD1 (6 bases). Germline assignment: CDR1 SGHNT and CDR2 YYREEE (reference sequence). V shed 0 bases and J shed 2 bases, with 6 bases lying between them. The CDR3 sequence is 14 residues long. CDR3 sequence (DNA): TGTGCCAGCAGCTTGGGGACAGCTGGAAACACCATATATTTT. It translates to CASSLGTAGNTIYF.

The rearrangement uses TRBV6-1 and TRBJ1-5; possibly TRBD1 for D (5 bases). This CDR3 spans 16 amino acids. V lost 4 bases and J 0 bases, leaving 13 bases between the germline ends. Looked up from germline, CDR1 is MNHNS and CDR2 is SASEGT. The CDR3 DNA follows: TGTGCCAGCAGTGGGGGGGGAGGTAGTAGCAATCAGCCCCAGCATTTT. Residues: CASSGGGGSSNQPQHF.

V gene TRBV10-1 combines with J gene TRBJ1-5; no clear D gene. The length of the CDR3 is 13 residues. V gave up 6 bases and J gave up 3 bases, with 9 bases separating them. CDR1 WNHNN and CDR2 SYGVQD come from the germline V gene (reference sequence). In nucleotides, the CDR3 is TGCGCCAGCAGCGCCCTAAACAATCAGCCCCAGCATTTT. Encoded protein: CASSALNNQPQHF.

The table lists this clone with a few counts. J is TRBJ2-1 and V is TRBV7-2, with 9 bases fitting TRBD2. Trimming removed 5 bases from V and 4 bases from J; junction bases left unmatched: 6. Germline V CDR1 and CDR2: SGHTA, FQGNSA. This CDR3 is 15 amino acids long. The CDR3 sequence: CASSESGGRYNEQFF. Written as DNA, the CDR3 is TGTGCCAGCAGCGAAAGCGGGGGGAGGTACAATGAGCAGTTCTTC.